This paragraph covers one T cell receptor (beta chain) sequence. This clonotype has a count of ten or more. The antigen it recognizes is unknown. Base quality data are lacking; no much larger clone is found one base away. The method behind the library was multiplex PCR. Sequencing was performed on an Illumina HiSeq 4000. iRepertoire HTBI primers and Arm-PCR amplification of CDR3 regions were used to construct TCR beta libraries. Gel purification was performed on PCR products prior to sequencing. The original pipeline was this. Across samples, 55 to 80 TRBV and 13 to 15 TRBJ segments were identified and used for gene usage analysis of CDR3 amino acid clonotypes. COPE and FqMerger were used to merge filtered high-quality paired reads into contigs. BLAST was used to align contigs to IMGT TRBV, TRBD and TRBJ reference genes, and CDR3 was defined according to IMGT. Clonotypes above 0.1% frequency were classified as highly expanded clones. Shannon entropy served as the measure of repertoire diversity, while the Gini coefficient captured V-J evenness. A clonotype was considered public if more than one individual shared it. TCRdb redid the processing of the public reads, applying fastp at Q25 and MiXCR, and retained in-frame beta chains. Merged by CDR3 protein, the rows form single entries marked with the most common genes and DNA. TCRdb assigned the V and J calls; the authors' analysis was not used. The sample table holds 450,000 or so distinct CDR3 sequences, of which around 20% were seen once. Clones ranked in the top ten supply less than 9% of the sample.

This entry belongs to a study of regulatory T cells in long-lasting Graves disease (dated by TCRdb to about 2021). As for the study more broadly: Persistent Graves' disease meant more than 5 years of antithyroid drug treatment with TSH receptor autoantibodies that stayed positive. This study used TCR sequencing and RNA sequencing of peripheral blood to compare persistent Graves' disease patients against newly diagnosed Graves' disease patients. The study was registered as a clinical trial and conducted in China. A total of approximately 35 samples underwent TCR sequencing: around 13 from persistent and around 20 from newly diagnosed Graves' disease patients. On average, persistent Graves' disease patients in the clinical cohort had been on antithyroid drugs for around ten years. Results the study describes overall, beyond this receptor: The authors noted that the small sample size was a limitation that may lower accuracy. Only peripheral blood was studied, because thyroid tissue, the primary lesion, was inaccessible. Patients with persistent disease shared more public clonotypes (around 2,500) than newly diagnosed patients did (more than 900). Persistent disease showed preferential use of TRBV28, TRBJ1-2 and TRBJ2-5, whereas newly diagnosed disease favored TRBV20-1 and TRBJ2-1. Sequencing and analysis were restricted to the TCR beta chain. Compared with newly diagnosed patients, patients with persistent Graves' disease had lower TCR Shannon entropy and fewer highly expanded clones, which suggests clonal expansion.

This sample's time point label indicates: persistent/refractory GD, antithyroid drugs over 5 years with positive TRAb. For both TCR sequencing and RNA sequencing, RNA was extracted from PBMCs in TRIzol. The diagnosis of Graves' disease followed American Thyroid Association guidelines. Recruitment of patients was carried out at an endocrinology department in Xi'an, China. From each patient, around 9.3 milliliters of peripheral blood was collected into an EDTA anticoagulant tube. PBMCs were isolated by Ficoll Paque Plus density gradient separation without further T cell sorting. An Agilent 2100 Bioanalyzer and agarose gel were used to assess RNA quality, and a NanoDrop 2000 was used to measure RNA concentration. The cysteine opens and the phenylalanine closes a CDR3 of 12 amino acids. Left in the record is the CDR3 DNA by itself, 36 bases read in frame from the first base. The trim is 4 bases for V and 5 bases for J, with a gap of 8 bases between the germline ends.

This chain joins TRBV12-3 or TRBV12-4 to TRBJ2-5; 6 matching bases give a weak D call of TRBD2. This clonotype originated in a female donor with Graves disease. The sample was peripheral blood mononuclear cells (PBMCs), taken when the disease was refractory, from a patient treated with antithyroid drugs. The CDR3 region has the sequence CASSWGRETQYF. The nucleotides are TGTGCCAGCAGTTGGGGGAGGGAGACCCAGTACTTC.